These 20 T cell receptor beta chains came from one sample sequenced in a study of cytomegalovirus exposure and HLA in healthy donors. 13 Jbeta primers and 60 Vbeta primers were used for the PCR. The protocol was immunoSEQ multiplex PCR, while the TCRdb copy is restricted to in-frame clones and leaves out a portion. The data show 150,000 to 250,000 clones, roughly 85% seen once. The sequenced sample was PBMCs. The receptors originated from a woman in her 50s in good health and CMV-seronegative.

The chain combines TRBV28 with TRBJ2-1, with 9 positions matching TRBD1. The CDR3 has 16 residues. CDR1 and CDR2 (germline): MDHEN, SYDVKM. The V gene end was trimmed by 5 bases and the J gene end by 4 bases; junction bases not matched to a gene: 9. The CDR3 protein is CASSLSGTGNYNEQFF. Written as DNA, the CDR3 is TGTGCCAGCAGTCTATCCGGGACAGGGAATTACAATGAGCAGTTCTTC. The full variable domain, with the rest looked up from reference TRBV28 and TRBJ2-1, is DVKVTQSSRYLVKRTGEKVFLECVQDMDHENMFWYRQDPGLGLRLIYFSYDVKMKEKGDIPEGYSVSREKKERFSLILESASTNQTSMYLCASSLSGTGNYNEQFFGPGTRLTVL.

The chain combines TRBV11-2 with TRBJ2-1; 9 bases agree with TRBD1. The CDR3 runs 15 residues. The germline V gene has CDR1 SGHAT and CDR2 FQNNGV. J was trimmed by 3 bases and V by 3 bases; bases with no gene match: 3. CDR3 sequence reads: CASSFGTGSYNEQFF. As DNA, the CDR3 is TGTGCCAGCAGCTTCGGGACAGGGAGCTACAATGAGCAGTTCTTC. Combining the CDR3 with reference TRBV11-2 and TRBJ2-1 gives the whole variable domain EAGVAQSPRYKIIEKRQSVAFWCNPISGHATLYWYQQILGQGPKLLIQFQNNGVVDDSQLPKDRFSAERLKGVDSTLKIQPAKLEDSAVYLCASSFGTGSYNEQFFGPGTRLTVL.

This clone was detected a few times. The rearrangement uses TRBV6-1 and TRBJ2-7; 12 bases are shared with TRBD2. CDR1 is MNHNS, CDR2 SASEGT, per germline. V lost 4 bases, J lost 3 bases, and 10 bases stayed unmatched. This CDR3 spans 17 amino acids. This CDR3 is CASSVRLAGVVGYEQYF. As DNA, the CDR3 is TGTGCCAGCAGTGTGAGACTAGCGGGAGTGGTAGGCTACGAGCAGTACTTC.

The chain is built from TRBV27 and TRBJ2-1, with 7 bases lining up with TRBD2. The V gene's germline CDR1 is MNHEY and CDR2 SMNVEV (reference sequence). The CDR3 loop spans 17 amino acids. The trim removed 4 bases at V and 7 bases at J, leaving 16 bases unmatched. The DNA of the CDR3 is TGTGCCAGCAGTTCTCGACTAGCCCTGGGGGGGATGAATGAGCAGTTCTTC. This sequence encodes CASSSRLALGGMNEQFF.

This clone was picked up a small number of times. This chain links TRBV7-9 with TRBJ1-1, with 8 nucleotides matching TRBD1. The CDR3 spans 14 residues. Germline CDR1 is SEHNR and CDR2 is FQNEAQ (reference sequence). V gave up 3 bases and J gave up 3 bases; unmatched junction bases: 3. The CDR3 DNA reads as TGTGCCAGCAGCTTGGGGGACAGGTACACTGAAGCTTTCTTT. Encoded protein: CASSLGDRYTEAFF.

The chain links TRBV6-5 to TRBJ2-5, with D possibly being TRBD1 (5 bases). Germline V gives CDR1 MNHEY, CDR2 SVGAGI. V lost 0 bases to trimming and J lost 5 bases, with 13 bases between them. CDR3 size: 15 residues. The DNA for the CDR3 is TGTGCCAGCAGTTACTCGGCAGGGCCTGGGGAGACCCAGTACTTC. Its translation is CASSYSAGPGETQYF.

The genes are TRBV7-2 and TRBJ2-2; the match to TRBD2 covers 14 bases. Losses at the gene ends were 5 bases for V and 5 bases for J; bases not matched to a gene: 4. Germline V gives CDR1 SGHTA, CDR2 FQGNSA. This CDR3 region has 16 residues. Here the CDR3 reads CASSPGLAGGTGELFF. In DNA, the CDR3 is TGTGCCAGCAGCCCCGGACTAGCGGGAGGTACCGGGGAGCTGTTTTTT.

CDR3 sequence: CASSSDISWGFEAFF. CDR3 coding DNA: TGTGCCAGCAGTTCGGACATCAGCTGGGGTTTCGAAGCTTTCTTT. This chain connects TRBV6-5 to TRBJ1-1; D perhaps matches TRBD1 (5 bases). Germline values: CDR1 MNHEY, CDR2 SVGAGI. CDR3 size: 15 residues. Between the trimmed V and J ends, which lost 4 bases and 8 bases, there was a span of 20 bases.

The chain joins TRBV18 to TRBJ2-3; no definite D call. V dropped 2 bases and J dropped 0 bases, with 9 bases sitting between them. This CDR3 comprises 15 residues. Germline CDR1 KGHSH, CDR2 LQKENI. The CDR3 here is CASSPSVRSTDTQYF. The CDR3 DNA reads as TGTGCCAGCTCACCATCGGTCAGGAGCACAGATACGCAGTATTTT.

The chain carries TRBV29-1 and TRBJ2-2; a possible D gene is TRBD1 (5 bases). The V and J ends lost 4 bases and 6 bases respectively, with 15 bases between them. CDR3 length: 14 amino acids. Germline-derived CDR1 and CDR2 are SQVTM and ANQGSEA. This chain's CDR3 is CSVGRAGWAGELFF. CDR3 nucleotide sequence: TGCAGCGTTGGAAGGGCAGGGTGGGCCGGGGAGCTGTTTTTT.

This rearrangement joins TRBV5-4 to TRBJ2-1; perhaps TRBD1 as D (6 bases). Trimming took 4 bases from V and 6 from J, leaving 14 bases between them. The CDR3 has 14 residues. Germline V gene sequence: CDR1 SGHNT, CDR2 YYREEE (reference sequence). In nucleotides, the CDR3 is TGTGCCAGCAGCAGCAGGGGCGGTGCCAATGAGCAGTTCTTC. It codes for CASSSRGGANEQFF. The whole variable domain, filled in from reference TRBV5-4 and TRBJ2-1, reads ETGVTQSPTHLIKTRGQQVTLRCSSQSGHNTVSWYQQALGQGPQFIFQYYREEENGRGNFPPRFSGLQFPNYSSELNVNALELDDSALYLCASSSRGGANEQFFGPGTRLTVL.

The count of this clone is one. This chain uses TRBV11-2 with TRBJ2-2; D is unclear. The CDR3 has 11 residues. Looked up from germline, CDR1 is SGHAT and CDR2 is FQNNGV. The CDR3 DNA follows: TGTGTCGGCGGGAACACCGGGGAGCTGTTTTTT. Translation: CVGGNTGELFF.

The rearrangement joins TRBV27 to TRBJ2-7; the match to TRBD2 covers 10 bases. V shed 2 bases and J 4 bases; nucleotides not matched to a gene: 5. The CDR3 has 15 amino acids. Germline CDR1 is MNHEY and CDR2 is SMNVEV (reference sequence). CDR3 residues: CASSLRLAGVYEQYF. The CDR3 DNA follows: TGTGCCAGCAGTTTAAGGCTAGCGGGAGTTTACGAGCAGTACTTC.

With respect to this clone: A junction boundary mismatches the germline segment, possibly from a read error. J is TRBJ1-2 and V is TRBV27, with D maybe TRBD1 (5 bases). The germline V gene encodes CDR1 MNHEY and CDR2 SMNVEV (reference sequence). The CDR3 is 13 residues long. The CDR3 reads CTSRGALISRYTF. The CDR3 nucleotides are TGTACCAGCAGAGGGGCCCTGATCTCTCGCTACACCTTC.

This chain connects TRBV19 to TRBJ2-3; 12 nucleotides line up with TRBD1. CDR1 LNHDA and CDR2 SQIVND come from the germline V gene (reference sequence). Unmatched junction bases numbered 11, after V lost 10 bases and J lost 3 bases. CDR3 length equals 16 residues. CDR3 loop: CATSRDRGRGTDTQYF. The CDR3 coding sequence is TGTGCCACCAGCCGGGACAGGGGGCGCGGGACAGATACGCAGTATTTT.

The chain uses TRBV28 and TRBJ2-5, with a weak D call TRBD1 (6 bases). The DNA end favors TRBJ2-7, so the J call may be wrong. Germline values: CDR1 MDHEN, CDR2 SYDVKM. The CDR3 contains 16 residues. The CDR3 is CASSSPAEQGRYEQYF. CDR3 coding DNA: TGTGCCAGCAGTTCCCCTGCCGAACAGGGTCGCTACGAGCAGTACTTC.

This chain links TRBV7-8 with TRBJ1-2, with D perhaps matching TRBD1 (5 bases). The germline V gene has CDR1 SGHVS and CDR2 FQNEAQ. V was cut by 3 bases and J by 7 bases, with 9 bases left in between. The CDR3 has 12 amino acids. As DNA, the CDR3 is TGTGCCAGCAGCTTGGTAGGGGCTGGCTACACCTTC. It encodes CASSLVGAGYTF.

This rearrangement joins TRBV7-9 to TRBJ1-1; D is perhaps TRBD1 (5 bases). Germline CDR1 reads SEHNR; CDR2 reads FQNEAQ (reference sequence). The V end lost 2 bases, the J end lost 4 bases, and 20 bases lay between the germline ends. The length of the CDR3 is 17 residues. The CDR3 DNA follows: TGTGCCAGCAGCTTATGGGGTCAGGGTCAGGGCGGCACTGAAGCTTTCTTT. This codes for CASSLWGQGQGGTEAFF.

The rearrangement links TRBV28 to TRBJ2-7, with 9 bases aligning to TRBD2. The CDR3 loop spans 13 amino acids. Germline CDR1 reads MDHEN; CDR2 reads SYDVKM. The trim removed 6 bases at V and 7 bases at J, leaving 7 bases unmatched. CDR3 in DNA: TGTGCCAGCAGCCGCGGGGGGGTGAGGGAGCAGTACTTC. It specifies CASSRGGVREQYF. The complete variable domain, with remaining parts taken from reference TRBV28 and TRBJ2-7, reads DVKVTQSSRYLVKRTGEKVFLECVQDMDHENMFWYRQDPGLGLRLIYFSYDVKMKEKGDIPEGYSVSREKKERFSLILESASTNQTSMYLCASSRGGVREQYFGPGTRLTVT.

The V call is TRBV15, the J call TRBJ2-1; TRBD1 is a possible D gene (6 bases). The ends were cut back, 5 bases at V and 4 bases at J, with 12 bases in the middle. The CDR3 is made up of 14 amino acids. Germline V gene lookup returns CDR1 LNHNV and CDR2 YYDKDF (reference sequence). The CDR3: CATSGGGQYNEQFF. For the CDR3, the DNA is TGTGCCACCAGCGGTGGGGGCCAGTACAATGAGCAGTTCTTC.